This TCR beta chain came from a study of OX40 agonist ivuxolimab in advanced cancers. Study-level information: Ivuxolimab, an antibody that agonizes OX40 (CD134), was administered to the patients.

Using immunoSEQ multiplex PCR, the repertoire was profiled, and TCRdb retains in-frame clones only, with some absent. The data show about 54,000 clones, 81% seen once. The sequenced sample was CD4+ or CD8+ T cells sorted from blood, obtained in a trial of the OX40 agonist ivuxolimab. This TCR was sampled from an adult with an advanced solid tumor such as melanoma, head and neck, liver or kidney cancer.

CDR3 sequence (DNA): TGTGCCACCAGCAGAGACAACAGGGTCGGCTACACCTTC. It codes for CATSRDNRVGYTF. This chain joins TRBV15 and TRBJ1-2; a possible D gene is TRBD1 (6 bases). The length of the CDR3 is 13 residues. V lost 0 bases, J lost 8 bases, and 10 bases lay in between. Germline CDR1 LNHNV, CDR2 YYDKDF (reference sequence).